A single TCR beta chain is shown here with its context. The antigen is not known. PCR primers comprised 60 Vbeta and 13 Jbeta primers. Only in-frame clones appear in the TCRdb table, and some are missing; sequencing was by immunoSEQ multiplex PCR. This repertoire shows around 100,000 clones, 75% to 85% found once; its top ten account for approximately 4.1%. These data belong to a study of cytomegalovirus exposure and HLA in healthy donors. General study findings and limits: Certain sequence variants were highly shared and formed a cluster, and this cluster was likely a sequencing artifact.

The germline V gene encodes CDR1 SGHRS and CDR2 YFSETQ. V lost 0 bases and J 0 bases, leaving 10 bases between the germline ends. The CDR3 contains 15 residues. The receptor was isolated from a female donor in good health and CMV-seropositive. What was sequenced was PBMCs. The genes are TRBV5-1 and TRBJ2-7; a possible D gene is TRBD1 (5 bases). The DNA for the CDR3 is TGCGCCAGCAGCTTGGATTTCAGGGACTCCTACGAGCAGTACTTC. It translates to CASSLDFRDSYEQYF.